This T cell receptor beta chain was recorded in a study of CD8+ T cells in alopecia areata. Study-wide results and caveats: Many expanded lesional clones persisted in scalp and blood during tofacitinib treatment. On tofacitinib, scalp clonality and expanded CD8+ clones among top 100 fell significantly. Scalp lesions, especially in alopecia totalis/universalis, had higher clonality than normal scalp.

Described treatment: oral pan-JAK inhibitor, 5-10 mg twice daily. Germline V gene lookup returns CDR1 SNHLY and CDR2 FYNNEI. Trimming took 9 bases from V and 6 from J, leaving 15 bases between them. CDR3 length: 13 amino acids. This clone showed up just once. The antigen remains undetermined. Sequencing templates came from extracted RNA that was reverse transcribed into cDNA. The method was immunoSEQ multiplex PCR; TCRdb's version includes in-frame clones alone and lacks a portion of them. The sample carries 90,000 to 120,000 clones, over 80% recorded once. This specimen consisted of CD8+ T cells sorted from blood, obtained at week 24, from a patient treated with tofacitinib. V and J are TRBV2 and TRBJ2-1; D could derive from TRBD1 or TRBD2 (5 bases each). This clonotype was obtained from a human donor with alopecia areata. The CDR3, as DNA: TGTGCCAGTGGGTGGGGCCGGGGCAATGAGCAGTTCTTC. Amino acids: CASGWGRGNEQFF.